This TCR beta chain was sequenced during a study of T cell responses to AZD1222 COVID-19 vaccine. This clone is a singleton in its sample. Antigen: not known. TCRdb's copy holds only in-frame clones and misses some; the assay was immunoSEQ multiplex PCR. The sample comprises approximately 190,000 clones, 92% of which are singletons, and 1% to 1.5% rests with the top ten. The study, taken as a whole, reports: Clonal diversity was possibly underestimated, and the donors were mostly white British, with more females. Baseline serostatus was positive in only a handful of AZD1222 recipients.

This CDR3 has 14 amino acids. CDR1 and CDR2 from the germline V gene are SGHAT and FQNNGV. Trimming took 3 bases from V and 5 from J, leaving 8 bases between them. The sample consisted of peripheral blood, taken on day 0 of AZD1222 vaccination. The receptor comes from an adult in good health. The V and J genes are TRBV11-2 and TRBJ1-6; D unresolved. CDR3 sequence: CASSFSTNNSPLHF. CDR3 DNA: TGTGCCAGCAGCTTTTCCACAAATAATTCACCCCTCCACTTT.